The next 6 T cell receptor beta chains were all read from a single sample in a study of shared clonotypes between healthy human individuals. Produced via immunoSEQ multiplex PCR; TCRdb's table is partial and in-frame only. This sample yields hundreds of thousands of clones, of which about 95% are seen a single time; 0.11% belongs to the top ten. CD45RO-negative cells were positively selected for CCR7, leaving out terminally differentiated effector memory CD45RA+ cells. The sequenced material came from naive CD8+ T cells sorted from blood. These receptors were collected from a woman aged 25 to 39 in good health.

J is TRBJ2-7 and V is TRBV7-8; maybe TRBD1 (6 bases). The germline CDR1 and CDR2 sequences are SGHVS and FQNEAQ. V lost 5 bases and J lost 6, with 20 bases in between. This CDR3 is 15 amino acids long. The CDR3 sequence: CASSQLPGQGGEQYF. For the CDR3, the DNA is TGTGCCAGCAGCCAGCTACCGGGACAAGGCGGCGAGCAGTACTTC.

The chain carries TRBV4-1 and TRBJ1-2; no firm D call. V lost 0 bases to trimming and J lost 8 bases, with 22 bases between them. CDR1 and CDR2 from the germline V gene are MGHRA and YSYEKL. The CDR3 extends over 17 amino acids. The CDR3 spells CASSQDELFVGSDGYTF. CDR3 DNA: TGCGCCAGCAGCCAAGATGAGCTATTTGTAGGGTCTGACGGCTACACCTTC.

The V gene is TRBV7-6, the J gene TRBJ1-3; the D gene is possibly TRBD1 (6 bases). Germline values: CDR1 SGHVS, CDR2 FNYEAQ. The CDR3 is 15 amino acids. V lost 5 bases and J lost 7, with 18 bases in between. The CDR3 bases are TGTGCCAGCAGCCCGCAACAGGGAGTCCGGAACACCATATATTTT. This translates into CASSPQQGVRNTIYF. Supplemented by reference TRBV7-6 and TRBJ1-3, the full variable domain reads GAGVSQSPRYKVTKRGQDVALRCDPISGHVSLYWYRQALGQGPEFLTYFNYEAQQDKSGLPNDRFSAERPEGSISTLTIQRTEQRDSAMYRCASSPQQGVRNTIYFGEGSWLTVV.

Points on this clone: This sample includes further DNA sequences coding for the same CDR3. J is TRBJ1-1 and V is TRBV27, with 7 positions matching TRBD1. This CDR3 is built from 12 residues. The V gene's germline CDR1 is MNHEY and CDR2 SMNVEV (reference sequence). With 6 bases clipped from V and 5 bases from J, the junction kept 3 bases outside the gene matches. This CDR3 reads CASRQGGTEAFF. For the CDR3, the DNA is TGTGCCAGCAGGCAGGGGGGAACTGAAGCTTTCTTT.

This chain links TRBV19 with TRBJ2-7; D is undetermined. Germline V gene sequence: CDR1 LNHDA, CDR2 SQIVND (reference sequence). The CDR3 is 14 residues long. V lost 0 bases and J lost 5, with 11 bases in between. The CDR3 region is CASSIDFRSDEQYF. The CDR3 DNA reads as TGTGCCAGTAGTATAGATTTCAGGAGCGACGAGCAGTACTTC.

This clone was detected only once. The V and J genes are TRBV30 and TRBJ2-5, with D uncertain. The J call may be faulty, since TRBJ2-7 better matches the DNA end. Germline CDR1 GTSNPN, CDR2 SVGIG (reference sequence). CDR3 length: 12 residues. The chain's CDR3 is CAWSRSSYEQYF. In DNA, the CDR3 is TGTGCCTGGAGCAGGAGCTCCTACGAGCAGTACTTC.